A single sample is the source of the 3 T cell receptor beta chains below, sequenced in a study of T cell repertoires in ileal Crohn's disease (dated by TCRdb to between 2018 and 2021). In the paper's terms, the time point label means: neoterminal ileum biopsy at postoperative endoscopy, about 6 months after surgery. Receptors were amplified or captured by the immunoSEQ multiplex PCR assay. This is the immuneACCESS table as TCRdb keeps it, with only in-frame sequences that have V and J called. A part of the clones is gone; compared with another copy, unresolved V genes explain less than half, and the rest is unexplained. The sample yields about 5,300 clones; about four fifths were counted once. Jointly, the top ten make up about a third of the sample. Material: ileal tissue. The origin of the receptors is an adult with Crohn's disease.

The chain is built from TRBV28 and TRBJ1-1; no clear D gene. Trimming took off 4 bases at V and 1 base at J, with 4 bases between the two ends. Germline V CDR1 and CDR2: MDHEN, SYDVKM. This CDR3 region has 12 residues. The CDR3 protein is CASSYWNTEAFF. CDR3 nucleotides: TGTGCCAGCAGTTACTGGAACACTGAAGCTTTCTTT.

The rearrangement joins TRBV19 to TRBJ1-2, with 7 bases aligning to TRBD1. The V segment lost 4 bases and the J segment 8 bases; nucleotides outside the gene matches: 10. This CDR3 is 14 amino acids long. The germline gives CDR1 LNHDA, CDR2 SQIVND (reference sequence). Here the CDR3 reads CASSRDRAGGGYTF. In DNA form, the CDR3 reads TGTGCCAGTAGTAGAGACAGGGCTGGTGGAGGCTACACCTTC.

The gene calls are TRBV5-6 and TRBJ2-7; D might be TRBD2 (5 bases). This CDR3 has 17 residues. Germline V gene lookup returns CDR1 SGHDT and CDR2 YYEEEE. V was pared by 5 bases and J by 2 bases, with 23 bases between. The CDR3 sequence is CASRFRTRDLKAYEQYF. The CDR3 DNA is TGTGCCAGCAGGTTTAGGACCCGGGATCTAAAGGCCTACGAGCAGTACTTC. Together with reference TRBV5-6 and TRBJ2-7, the CDR3 gives the full variable domain: DAGVTQSPTHLIKTRGQQVTLRCSPKSGHDTVSWYQQALGQGPQFIFQYYEEEERQRGNFPDRFSGHQFPNYSSELNVNALLLGDSALYLCASRFRTRDLKAYEQYFGPGTRLTVT.